The 8 T cell receptor beta chains below were found in one sample sequenced in a study of cytomegalovirus exposure and HLA in healthy donors. It was with 60 Vbeta and 13 Jbeta primers that the PCR ran. Assay used: immunoSEQ multiplex PCR; TCRdb lists only in-frame clones, some missing. Here the sample spans roughly 100,000 clones, just under 75% being singletons. The sequenced sample consisted of PBMCs. These receptor sequences come from a man aged 50 to 59 in good health and CMV-seropositive.

The rearrangement uses TRBV7-9 and TRBJ2-2, with 9 bases lining up with TRBD2. Germline CDR1 reads SEHNR; CDR2 reads FQNEAQ (reference sequence). V was clipped by 3 bases and J by 3 bases; unmatched bases: 8. The length of the CDR3 is 17 residues. DNA of the CDR3: TGTGCCAGCAGCTTTGGGACTAGCTGGGGATACACCGGGGAGCTGTTTTTT. Translation: CASSFGTSWGYTGELFF.

This clone was observed a handful of times. The gene calls are TRBV15 and TRBJ2-1, with D perhaps matching TRBD1 (6 bases). V was clipped by 0 bases and J by 8 bases, with 20 bases between them. CDR1 LNHNV and CDR2 YYDKDF come from the germline V gene (reference sequence). The CDR3 length is 17 residues. CDR3 sequence: CATSRDVRGSLGDEQFF. Written as DNA, the CDR3 is TGTGCCACCAGCAGAGATGTAAGGGGGTCCTTGGGGGATGAGCAGTTCTTC.

Remarks on this clone: The same CDR3 also results from other DNA sequences found in this sample. The genes are TRBV5-1 and TRBJ1-1, with D possibly matching TRBD1 (5 bases). Trimming took 4 bases from V and 8 from J, leaving 18 bases between them. CDR3 length: 14 amino acids. Germline V gene lookup returns CDR1 SGHRS and CDR2 YFSETQ. This CDR3 reads CASSRGGGGTEAFF. For the CDR3, the DNA is TGCGCCAGCAGCCGGGGGGGTGGAGGAACCGAAGCTTTCTTT.

The table lists this clone with a few counts. The J gene is TRBJ1-1, the V gene TRBV2; D gene unclear. This CDR3 region has 16 residues. Looked up from germline, CDR1 is SNHLY and CDR2 is FYNNEI. The V gene lost 7 bases and the J gene lost 0 bases, with 18 bases spanning the gap. CDR3 in amino acids: CASIVISGRLNTEAFF. As DNA, the CDR3 is TGTGCCAGCATTGTAATTTCAGGCAGGCTGAACACTGAAGCTTTCTTT.

The rearrangement links TRBV4-1 to TRBJ2-1, with TRBD2 matching over 9 bases. The CDR3 runs to 16 residues. V lost 1 base to trimming and J lost 4 bases; unmatched junction nucleotides: 5. Germline V gene sequence: CDR1 MGHRA, CDR2 YSYEKL. The CDR3 reads CASSQGLAALYNEQFF. CDR3 sequence (DNA): TGCGCCAGCAGCCAAGGACTAGCGGCATTGTACAATGAGCAGTTCTTC.

This clone was seen only a few times. The chain carries TRBV18 and TRBJ2-6; TRBD2 matches 9 bases. Germline CDR1 is KGHSH and CDR2 is LQKENI. J gave up 0 bases and V 1 base, and 4 bases lay outside the gene matches. This CDR3 spans 18 amino acids. The CDR3 DNA sequence: TGTGCCAGCTCACCACTAGTAGCGGGGGACTCTGGGGCCAACGTCCTGACTTTC. Protein: CASSPLVAGDSGANVLTF.

This clone was counted a single time. The genes are TRBV5-1 and TRBJ2-3; 9 nucleotides align to TRBD2. Trimming cost V 1 base and J 6 bases; bases outside gene matches: 9. Germline V CDR1 and CDR2: SGHRS, YFSETQ. This CDR3 has 16 residues. CDR3 bases: TGCGCCAGCAGCTTGCAGGGCGGGGGGGCCGTGGATACGCAGTATTTT. Translated: CASSLQGGGAVDTQYF.

Turning to this clone: It is unclear where the CDR3 begins or ends on the DNA, so no DNA is shown, and the CDR3 is as TCRdb lists it. This chain connects TRBV7-9 to TRBJ1-4. The CDR3 numbers 15 amino acids, ends counted. CDR1 and CDR2 from the germline V gene are SEHNR and FQNEAQ (reference sequence). The CDR3 loop is CASSYTFGDNEKLFF.